This T cell receptor beta chain was identified in a study of radiotherapy plus CTLA-4 blockade in lung cancer (dated by TCRdb to the late 2010s). The study in broad terms: Among enrolled patients, around 20% had an objective response and approximately 30% reached disease control. Study-wide conclusions, independent of this receptor: The strongest predictors of response, as reported, were early dynamic changes in blood T cell clones along with a rise in serum interferon-beta after radiation. After treatment with radiotherapy and ipilimumab, TCR clones that originated in tumors expanded in peripheral blood.

In the case of this clone: The specificity of this receptor is unknown. No clone much larger than this one lies a single base away; base qualities are absent.

The germline V gene gives CDR1 as SGHRS and CDR2 as YFSETQ. The CDR3 measures 16 amino acids from cysteine to phenylalanine. The entry retains the CDR3 DNA only, 48 bases that are in frame from base 1. V is clipped by 4 bases and J by 0 bases, and the sequence between their germline boundaries is 15 bases long. Libraries were built with the immunoSEQ multiplex PCR assay. Here the immuneACCESS table is served through TCRdb, limited to in-frame sequences with V and J called. Missing clones are a known gap in these copies; in checked studies unresolved V genes cover under half, and the rest lacks a known reason. The sample table records 65,000 to 90,000 clones; around nine tenths of these occur just once. Roughly 0.95% of the sample is in the top ten clones. The study evaluated CTLA-4 blockade (ipilimumab) given together with focal radiation therapy in patients who had chemo-refractory metastatic non-small-cell lung cancer.

This sequence was found in a human donor with non-small cell lung cancer who had stable disease on radiotherapy plus ipilimumab. The sequencing here drew on peripheral blood, taken from a patient treated with radiotherapy plus ipilimumab. The chain links TRBV5-1 with TRBJ2-3; the D gene is perhaps TRBD2, from 6 matching bases. The nucleotide sequence reads as follows: TGCGCCAGCAGCGGCGCCCTAGCGACTAGCACAGATACGCAGTATTTT. Translation gives CASSGALATSTDTQYF.